Below are 27 T cell receptor beta chains sequenced from a single sample in a study of monozygotic twins with inflammatory bowel disease. TCRdb re-called the 5' RACE reads; every CDR3 protein appears as one record, without DNA. The sample has around 140,000 distinct CDR3 sequences. The sequencing input was blood. These receptors were taken from a human donor with ulcerative colitis or Crohn's disease, or a healthy co-twin of an affected twin (not recorded which).

This rearrangement joins TRBV12-3 or TRBV12-4 to TRBJ2-2; TCRdb's assignment of TRBD1 cannot be checked, as there is no DNA. The CDR3 runs 14 residues. This CDR3 reads CASSFEGGTGELFF.

The J gene is TRBJ2-7, the V gene TRBV20-1; TCRdb lists TRBD1, though no DNA is available to test this call. The CDR3 covers 13 residues. The germline V gene encodes CDR1 DFQATT and CDR2 SNEGSKA (reference sequence). The CDR3 is CSALGKGVYEQYF.

The chain employs TRBV7-2 and TRBJ1-4; TCRdb lists TRBD1, though no DNA is available to test this call. The germline gives CDR1 SGHTA, CDR2 FQGNSA. The CDR3 contains 15 residues. Here the CDR3 reads CASTPGGVRGEKLFF.

This rearrangement joins TRBV28 to TRBJ2-2; TCRdb proposes TRBD1, but this gene call is untestable without DNA. The CDR3 is 15 residues long. Germline loops: CDR1 MDHEN, CDR2 SYDVKM. CDR3 protein: CASRRRGLNTGELFF.

CDR3 protein: CSVEESPTTTDTQYF. V and J are TRBV29-1 and TRBJ2-3; the TCRdb call, TRBD2, lacks DNA for checking. The length of the CDR3 is 15 residues. The V gene's germline CDR1 is SQVTM and CDR2 ANQGSEA.

The chain recombines TRBV7-3 with TRBJ1-2; TCRdb's D gene call, TRBD1, goes unchecked for lack of DNA. The CDR3 is 16 residues long. Per germline, CDR1 SGHTA and CDR2 FQGTGA. The chain's CDR3 is CASSLHPGQGVGGYTF.

The genes are TRBV19 and TRBJ1-2. The CDR3 is 12 residues long. The germline V gene encodes CDR1 LNHDA and CDR2 SQIVND (reference sequence). This chain's CDR3 is CASSAPGLGYTF.

The J gene is TRBJ2-5, the V gene TRBV7-9. CDR1 is SEHNR and CDR2 is FQNEAQ in the germline V gene (reference sequence). CDR3 size: 13 residues. The CDR3 sequence: CASSLSFQETQYF. Based on the CDR3 plus reference TRBV7-9 and TRBJ2-5, the full variable domain is DTGVSQNPRHKITKRGQNVTFRCDPISEHNRLYWYRQTLGQGPEFLTYFQNEAQLEKSRLLSDRFSAERPKGSFSTLEIQRTEQGDSAMYLCASSLSFQETQYFGPGTRLLVL.

V and J are TRBV7-3 and TRBJ2-7; without DNA, the TCRdb call of TRBD1 cannot be checked. The length of the CDR3 is 17 residues. Germline values: CDR1 SGHTA, CDR2 FQGTGA. The CDR3: CASSLTVPGTGGYEQYF.

The V gene is TRBV2, the J gene TRBJ1-1; the D gene TCRdb calls, TRBD1, cannot be checked with no DNA. CDR3 length equals 16 residues. Germline V gives CDR1 SNHLY, CDR2 FYNNEI. CDR3 protein: CASSPGGGYMNTEAFF.

The chain is built from TRBV30 and TRBJ2-7. The CDR3 contains 16 residues. Germline V lookup: CDR1 GTSNPN, CDR2 SVGIG (reference sequence). The CDR3 region is CAWINPLRDRYPEQYF.

The chain recombines TRBV27 with TRBJ2-3; TCRdb calls TRBD1, which cannot be checked without DNA. Per germline, CDR1 MNHEY and CDR2 SMNVEV (reference sequence). This CDR3 contains 15 residues. CDR3 protein: CASKRTGLATDTQYF.

The CDR3 protein is CASSPTGAGNTIYF. The chain has TRBV10-1 and TRBJ1-3; the TCRdb D gene call, TRBD1, has no DNA to confirm it. The CDR3 spans 14 residues. The germline gives CDR1 WNHNN, CDR2 SYGVQD (reference sequence).

V and J are TRBV5-1 and TRBJ1-5; the TCRdb call, TRBD1, lacks DNA for checking. Germline V gives CDR1 SGHRS, CDR2 YFSETQ. CDR3 length equals 16 residues. CDR3 region: CASSLDPGNSNQPQHF.

This chain joins TRBV5-6 and TRBJ1-2; no DNA is available, so the TRBD1 call from TCRdb remains unchecked. The CDR3 is made up of 14 amino acids. Germline values: CDR1 SGHDT, CDR2 YYEEEE. This chain's CDR3 is CASSLMGRDYGYTF. Full variable domain (outside the CDR3, taken from reference TRBV5-6 and TRBJ1-2): DAGVTQSPTHLIKTRGQQVTLRCSPKSGHDTVSWYQQALGQGPQFIFQYYEEEERQRGNFPDRFSGHQFPNYSSELNVNALLLGDSALYLCASSLMGRDYGYTFGSGTRLTVV.

The chain joins TRBV20-1 to TRBJ2-2; TCRdb outputs TRBD2, but without DNA this stays unchecked. Germline CDR1 DFQATT, CDR2 SNEGSKA (reference sequence). CDR3 length: 12 residues. The CDR3 protein is CSASSGDGELFF.

The chain joins TRBV11-3 to TRBJ1-1. The germline gives CDR1 SGHNT, CDR2 YENEEA. The CDR3 consists of 14 residues. Here the CDR3 reads CASSLGYGDTEAFF.

The rearrangement links TRBV24-1 to TRBJ2-1; TCRdb's assignment of TRBD2 cannot be checked, as there is no DNA. This CDR3 has 13 amino acids. From germline, CDR1 is KGHDR and CDR2 SFDVKD. The CDR3 region is CATSDWGLNEQFF.

The chain has TRBV7-8 and TRBJ2-5. The CDR3 consists of 15 residues. Germline assignment: CDR1 SGHVS and CDR2 FQNEAQ. The CDR3 here is CASSLTERFQETQYF.

The CDR3: CASSQPGVEAFF. The chain is built from TRBV27 and TRBJ1-1; TCRdb picks TRBD1, but there is no DNA to check that call. Per the germline V gene, CDR1 is MNHEY and CDR2 is SMNVEV (reference sequence). This CDR3 comprises 12 residues.

This sequence joins TRBV6-2 or TRBV6-3 and TRBJ1-5. CDR3 length equals 11 residues. Looked up from germline, CDR1 is MNHEY and CDR2 is SVGEGT. This CDR3 reads CASGINQPQHF.

The V call is TRBV11-2, the J call TRBJ2-7; the D gene TCRdb calls, TRBD1, cannot be checked with no DNA. Germline CDR1 SGHAT, CDR2 FQNNGV. The CDR3 is made up of 17 amino acids. The CDR3 loop is CASRLSTSSGGFYEQYF.

This chain links TRBV7-8 with TRBJ2-7; TCRdb calls TRBD1, which cannot be checked without DNA. CDR1 is SGHVS, CDR2 FQNEAQ, per germline. The CDR3 is made up of 15 amino acids. This CDR3 reads CASSLHQGPSYEQYF.

The genes are TRBV5-1 and TRBJ2-1; TCRdb indicates TRBD2, and absent DNA this call remains unverified. This CDR3 has 16 amino acids. The germline V gene encodes CDR1 SGHRS and CDR2 YFSETQ. CDR3 region: CASSSLGPSSYNEQFF.

V usage is TRBV5-1 and J usage is TRBJ2-5; the TCRdb call, TRBD2, lacks DNA for checking. This CDR3 has 14 residues. Germline V gene data show CDR1 as SGHRS and CDR2 as YFSETQ. The chain's CDR3 is CASKEGGYQETQYF.

The chain links TRBV3-1 to TRBJ2-1; TCRdb names TRBD1, which stays unverified in the absence of DNA. The CDR3 has 15 amino acids. CDR1 is LGHDT, CDR2 YNNKEL, per germline (reference sequence). CDR3 sequence: CASSQDAGTYNEQFF.

The CDR3 spells CASSGQGVNQPQHF. The rearrangement links TRBV19 to TRBJ1-5; the TRBD1 assignment by TCRdb is unverifiable without DNA. Germline CDR1 is LNHDA and CDR2 is SQIVND (reference sequence). The CDR3 totals 14 residues.